A selection of T cell receptor beta chains follows, all from one sample in a study of T cells in Graves' hyperthyroidism and ophthalmopathy. TCRdb analysed the multiplex PCR reads with MiXCR anew, one entry per CDR3 protein. Of a few hundred thousand distinct CDR3 sequences listed, about 15% are singletons. The specimen sequenced was blood. The receptor set was obtained from a young woman with Graves' ophthalmopathy. Each CDR3 is given with its conserved first and last residue. D genes are given only for firm matches. Some rows mark clone size as missing; the rest say once, few, many or name a class of expanded clone.

D gene,V gene,clone size,J gene,CDR3 protein,CDR3 DNA
-,TRBV30,-,TRBJ2-3,CAWKLGRTDTQYF,TGTGCCTGGAAATTGGGACGCACAGATACGCAGTATTTT
-,TRBV7-6,-,TRBJ1-3,CASSSTLPGNTIYF,TGTGCCAGCAGCTCGACACTTCCTGGAAACACCATATATTTT
TRBD1,TRBV29-1,-,TRBJ1-4,CSVAGGYDEKLFF,TGCAGCGTTGCAGGGGGGTATGATGAAAAACTGTTTTTT
-,TRBV5-5,-,TRBJ2-1,CASRVTGTWYNEQFF,TGTGCCAGCAGAGTAACCGGGACTTGGTACAATGAGCAGTTCTTC
-,TRBV10-3,few,TRBJ1-1,CAISVTGFEAFF,TGTGCCATCAGCGTAACAGGGTTCGAAGCTTTCTTT
-,TRBV30,few,TRBJ2-6,CAWRLSGAGVNVLTF,TGTGCCTGGAGGCTATCGGGGGCTGGGGTCAACGTCCTGACTTTC
TRBD2,TRBV6-1,-,TRBJ2-2,CASSGPPGLAGAGTGELFF,TGTGCCAGCAGTGGACCACCGGGACTAGCGGGGGCAGGCACCGGGGAGCTGTTTTTT
TRBD1,TRBV5-8,few,TRBJ2-5,CASSLPRGIQETQYF,TGTGCCAGCAGCTTGCCCAGGGGGATACAAGAGACCCAGTACTTC
TRBD1,TRBV9,-,TRBJ1-4,CASSVGRGQRGDEKLFF,TGTGCCAGCAGCGTCGGCAGGGGGCAAAGGGGAGATGAAAAACTGTTTTTT
-,TRBV27,many,TRBJ1-1,CASSFGAPNTEAFF,TGTGCCAGCAGTTTTGGGGCACCGAACACTGAAGCTTTCTTT